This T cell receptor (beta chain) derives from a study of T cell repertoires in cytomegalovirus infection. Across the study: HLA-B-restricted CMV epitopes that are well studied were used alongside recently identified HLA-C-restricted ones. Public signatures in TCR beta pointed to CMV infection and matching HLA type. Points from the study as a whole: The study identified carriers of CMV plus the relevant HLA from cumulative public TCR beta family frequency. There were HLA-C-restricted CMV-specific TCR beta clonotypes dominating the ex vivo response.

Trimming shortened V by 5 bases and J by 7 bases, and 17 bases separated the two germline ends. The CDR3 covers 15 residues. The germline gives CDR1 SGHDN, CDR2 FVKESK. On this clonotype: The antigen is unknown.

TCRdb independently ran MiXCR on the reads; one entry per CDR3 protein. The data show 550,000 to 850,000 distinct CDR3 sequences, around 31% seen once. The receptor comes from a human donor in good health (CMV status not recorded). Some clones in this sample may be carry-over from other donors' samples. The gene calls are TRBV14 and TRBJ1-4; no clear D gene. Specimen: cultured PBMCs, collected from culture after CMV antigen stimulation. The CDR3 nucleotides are TGTGCCAGCAGCAACCCGCCCGGCACGGGTGAAAAACTGTTTTTT. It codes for CASSNPPGTGEKLFF. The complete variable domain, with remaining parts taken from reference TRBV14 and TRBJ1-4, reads EAGVTQFPSHSVIEKGQTVTLRCDPISGHDNLYWYRRVMGKEIKFLLHFVKESKQDESGMPNNRFLAERTGGTYSTLKVQPAELEDSGVYFCASSNPPGTGEKLFFGSGTQLSVL.